The 5 T cell receptor beta chains below come from one sample, sequenced in a study of graft-versus-host responses after intestinal transplantation. Sequencing used immunoSEQ multiplex PCR; TCRdb keeps in-frame clones, though not all of them. The data hold 35,000 to 45,000 clones, with around 96% observed a single time. Here the sequenced sample was PBMCs, taken 16 days after intestinal transplant. Receptors were obtained from a human patient who received an intestinal transplant, so some T cells may come from the graft donor.

The chain uses TRBV19 and TRBJ2-3, with TRBD2 identical over 7 bases. Germline loops: CDR1 LNHDA, CDR2 SQIVND (reference sequence). V dropped 8 bases and J dropped 0; count of bases not matched to a gene: 11. The length of the CDR3 is 16 residues. For the CDR3, the DNA is TGTGCCAGTGGTCCTAGCGGAGTAACTAGCACAGATACGCAGTATTTT. It encodes CASGPSGVTSTDTQYF.

CDR3 loop: CASSSFTGQPTEAFF. The CDR3 coding sequence is TGTGCCAGTAGTAGTTTCACGGGACAGCCCACTGAAGCTTTCTTT. The V and J genes are TRBV19 and TRBJ1-1; TRBD1 aligns across 7 bases. This CDR3 has 15 amino acids. The V segment lost 4 bases and the J segment 4 bases; nucleotides outside the gene matches: 9. Germline CDR1 LNHDA, CDR2 SQIVND (reference sequence).

V and J are TRBV6-1 and TRBJ2-7, with no clear D. The CDR3 runs 13 residues. V was pared by 5 bases and J by 0 bases, with 8 bases between. Germline CDR1 MNHNS, CDR2 SASEGT. The CDR3: CASSRVYSYEQYF. Written as DNA, the CDR3 is TGTGCCAGCAGTAGAGTGTACTCCTACGAGCAGTACTTC.

The chain couples TRBV30 to TRBJ2-2, with D unclear. V lost 4 bases, J lost 5 bases, and 14 bases lay in between. The CDR3 has 14 residues. CDR1 GTSNPN and CDR2 SVGIG come from the germline V gene (reference sequence). CDR3: CAWNLDGGTGELFF. The DNA of the CDR3 is TGTGCCTGGAACCTGGACGGTGGTACCGGGGAGCTGTTTTTT.

This chain uses TRBV15 with TRBJ1-4; 9 bases are a match to TRBD1. CDR3 length: 15 amino acids. Trimming took 2 bases from V and 8 from J; bases not matched to a gene: 6. CDR1 is LNHNV and CDR2 is YYDKDF in the germline V gene (reference sequence). For the CDR3, the DNA is TGTGCCACCAGCAGACCACAGGGGGCTTGGGAAAAACTGTTTTTT. Its translation is CATSRPQGAWEKLFF.